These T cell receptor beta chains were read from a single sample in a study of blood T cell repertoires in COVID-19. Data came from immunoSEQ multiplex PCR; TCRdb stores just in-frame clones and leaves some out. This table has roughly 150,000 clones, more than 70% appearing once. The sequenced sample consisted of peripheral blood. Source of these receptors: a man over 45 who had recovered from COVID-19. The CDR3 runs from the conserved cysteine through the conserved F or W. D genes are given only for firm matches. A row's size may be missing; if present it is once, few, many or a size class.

cdr3_aa: CASSHSDRGKTQYF
cdr3_nt: TGTGCCAGCAGTCATTCGGACAGGGGGAAGACCCAGTACTTC
cdr3_length: 14
d_call: TRBD1
clone_size: .
v_call: TRBV25-1
j_call: TRBJ2-5

cdr3_aa: CASSRTSGGYDTQYF
cdr3_nt: TGTGCCAGCAGTCGGACTAGCGGGGGATATGATACGCAGTATTTT
cdr3_length: 15
d_call: TRBD2
clone_size: .
v_call: TRBV14
j_call: TRBJ2-3

cdr3_aa: CASSEYIGRDTYGYTF
cdr3_nt: TGTGCCAGCAGTGAATACATAGGCAGGGACACCTATGGCTACACCTTC
cdr3_length: 16
d_call: .
clone_size: .
v_call: TRBV6-1
j_call: TRBJ1-2

cdr3_aa: CASSTPQGSYGYTF
cdr3_nt: TGTGCCAGCAGCACCCCACAGGGTAGCTATGGCTACACCTTC
cdr3_length: 14
d_call: .
clone_size: .
v_call: TRBV13
j_call: TRBJ1-2

cdr3_aa: CASSLSEWGYTF
cdr3_nt: TGTGCCAGCAGTCTCTCGGAGTGGGGCTACACCTTC
cdr3_length: 12
d_call: .
clone_size: .
v_call: TRBV28
j_call: TRBJ1-2

cdr3_aa: CASSDRSGGRPRETQYF
cdr3_nt: TGTGCCAGCAGTGACCGCAGCGGGGGGCGTCCGCGGGAGACCCAGTACTTC
cdr3_length: 17
d_call: TRBD2
clone_size: .
v_call: TRBV6-1
j_call: TRBJ2-5

cdr3_aa: CASNERVDTEAFF
cdr3_nt: TGTGCCAGCAATGAGAGAGTGGACACTGAAGCTTTCTTT
cdr3_length: 13
d_call: .
clone_size: .
v_call: TRBV5-4
j_call: TRBJ1-1

cdr3_aa: CASSPLLGGMAAGELFF
cdr3_nt: TGTGCCAGCAGTCCCCTCTTAGGCGGGATGGCGGCCGGGGAGCTGTTTTTT
cdr3_length: 17
d_call: .
clone_size: .
v_call: TRBV6-6
j_call: TRBJ2-2

cdr3_aa: CASSQPGGSNQPQHF
cdr3_nt: TGCGCCAGCAGCCAGCCAGGGGGGAGCAATCAGCCCCAGCATTTT
cdr3_length: 15
d_call: TRBD1
clone_size: .
v_call: TRBV4-1
j_call: TRBJ1-5

cdr3_aa: CASSYSGTESYEQYF
cdr3_nt: TGTGCCAGCAGTTACTCTGGGACAGAGTCCTACGAGCAGTACTTC
cdr3_length: 15
d_call: TRBD1
clone_size: once
v_call: TRBV6-6
j_call: TRBJ2-7

cdr3_aa: CSVRRGQETQYF
cdr3_nt: TGCAGCGTTCGCAGGGGTCAAGAGACCCAGTACTTC
cdr3_length: 12
d_call: .
clone_size: .
v_call: TRBV29-1
j_call: TRBJ2-5

cdr3_aa: CAISEQTSGSYNEQFF
cdr3_nt: TGTGCCATCAGTGAACAAACTAGCGGCTCCTACAATGAGCAGTTCTTC
cdr3_length: 16
d_call: TRBD2
clone_size: .
v_call: TRBV10-3
j_call: TRBJ2-1

cdr3_aa: CASSATRSSGNTIYF
cdr3_nt: TGTGCCAGCAGCGCTACACGGAGCTCTGGAAACACCATATATTTT
cdr3_length: 15
d_call: .
clone_size: .
v_call: TRBV7-9
j_call: TRBJ1-3

cdr3_aa: CASSPQLNTEAFF
cdr3_nt: TGTGCCAGCAGCCCACAACTGAACACTGAAGCTTTCTTT
cdr3_length: 13
d_call: .
clone_size: .
v_call: TRBV11-2
j_call: TRBJ1-1

cdr3_aa: CASMKGDTLNTEAFF
cdr3_nt: TGTGCCAGCATGAAGGGAGATACGTTGAACACTGAAGCTTTCTTT
cdr3_length: 15
d_call: .
clone_size: .
v_call: TRBV18
j_call: TRBJ1-1

cdr3_aa: CASSLGRAGTDTQYF
cdr3_nt: TGTGCCAGCAGCCTGGGGAGGGCGGGCACAGATACGCAGTATTTT
cdr3_length: 15
d_call: TRBD2
clone_size: .
v_call: TRBV3-1/TRBV3-2
j_call: TRBJ2-3

cdr3_aa: CASSRSTRENTGELFF
cdr3_nt: TGTGCCAGCAGCCGTAGCACCAGGGAGAACACCGGGGAGCTGTTTTTT
cdr3_length: 16
d_call: .
clone_size: .
v_call: TRBV9
j_call: TRBJ2-2

cdr3_aa: CASGRGTKSWRINF
cdr3_nt: TGCGCCAGCGGGCGGGGTACCAAGAGTTGGAGGATAAACTTC
cdr3_length: 14
d_call: .
clone_size: .
v_call: TRBV5-1
j_call: TRBJ2-5

cdr3_aa: CASSLVGGLAEAFF
cdr3_nt: TGTGCCAGCAGCTTAGTCGGAGGCCTCGCTGAAGCTTTCTTT
cdr3_length: 14
d_call: .
clone_size: .
v_call: TRBV11-2
j_call: TRBJ1-1

cdr3_aa: CASSVADSGGNIQYF
cdr3_nt: TGTGCCAGCAGCGTAGCTGATAGCGGCGGGAACATTCAGTACTTC
cdr3_length: 15
d_call: .
clone_size: .
v_call: TRBV9
j_call: TRBJ2-4

cdr3_aa: CATSRLLTGPGEQYF
cdr3_nt: TGTGCCACCAGCAGACTCCTGACAGGGCCGGGCGAGCAGTACTTC
cdr3_length: 15
d_call: TRBD1
clone_size: .
v_call: TRBV15
j_call: TRBJ2-7

cdr3_aa: CASSLAGQGGYGYTF
cdr3_nt: TGTGCCAGCAGCTTAGCGGGACAGGGGGGGTATGGCTACACCTTC
cdr3_length: 15
d_call: TRBD1
clone_size: .
v_call: TRBV7-2
j_call: TRBJ1-2

cdr3_aa: CSAGTLYEQYF
cdr3_nt: TGCAGTGCCGGGACTCTCTACGAGCAGTACTTC
cdr3_length: 11
d_call: .
clone_size: few
v_call: TRBV20-1
j_call: TRBJ2-7

cdr3_aa: CASSKGGPGRTFYGNQPQHF
cdr3_nt: TGTGCCAGCAGCAAAGGAGGGCCGGGCCGTACCTTTTATGGCAATCAGCCCCAGCATTTT
cdr3_length: 20
d_call: .
clone_size: .
v_call: TRBV21-1
j_call: TRBJ1-5

cdr3_aa: CASLDSFTGELFF
cdr3_nt: TGTGCCAGTCTAGACAGCTTCACCGGGGAGCTGTTTTTT
cdr3_length: 13
d_call: .
clone_size: few
v_call: TRBV19
j_call: TRBJ2-2

cdr3_aa: CASSLGTSGNNEQFF
cdr3_nt: TGTGCCAGCAGTTTAGGGACTAGCGGGAACAATGAGCAGTTCTTC
cdr3_length: 15
d_call: TRBD2
clone_size: .
v_call: TRBV27
j_call: TRBJ2-1

cdr3_aa: CASSPGLGAGANVLTF
cdr3_nt: TGCGCCAGCAGCCCGGGACTAGGGGCGGGGGCCAACGTCCTGACTTTC
cdr3_length: 16
d_call: TRBD2
clone_size: .
v_call: TRBV4-3
j_call: TRBJ2-6

cdr3_aa: CASSRLDTQYF
cdr3_nt: TGTGCCAGCAGTCGTCTGGATACGCAGTATTTT
cdr3_length: 11
d_call: .
clone_size: .
v_call: TRBV6-5
j_call: TRBJ2-3

cdr3_aa: CASSPLPGQGTGTPNEQFF
cdr3_nt: TGCGCCAGCAGCCCCCTGCCGGGACAGGGGACCGGGACCCCCAATGAGCAGTTCTTC
cdr3_length: 19
d_call: TRBD1
clone_size: .
v_call: TRBV4-1
j_call: TRBJ2-1

cdr3_aa: CASSQFGGSGYNEQFF
cdr3_nt: TGCGCCAGCAGCCAATTCGGTGGTAGCGGTTACAATGAGCAGTTCTTC
cdr3_length: 16
d_call: .
clone_size: .
v_call: TRBV4-1
j_call: TRBJ2-1

cdr3_aa: CANQRDTEAFF
cdr3_nt: TGTGCCAATCAGCGGGACACTGAAGCTTTCTTT
cdr3_length: 11
d_call: .
clone_size: .
v_call: TRBV7-2
j_call: TRBJ1-1